This T cell receptor (beta chain) was sequenced in a study of CXCR3-negative and CXCR3-positive naive CD8 T cells. Per germline, CDR1 DFQATT and CDR2 SNEGSKA (reference sequence). This CDR3 contains 16 residues. 5' RACE that incorporated UMI labels was used to prepare the TRB cDNA libraries. TCRdb reprocessed the 5' RACE reads and stores each CDR3 protein as one record, lacking DNA. The sample is made up of roughly 89,000 distinct CDR3 sequences, and the top ten hold 0.9% to 1.2% of it. The rearrangement uses TRBV20-1 and TRBJ1-1; TCRdb indicates TRBD1, and absent DNA this call remains unverified. This TCR was recovered from a human donor in good health. Some clones in this sample may be carry-over from other donors' samples. The sequencing input was naive CXCR3- CD8+ T cells from blood. Subset given: CD45RO-CCR7+CD27+CD95- naive CD8+ T cells lacking CXCR3 (TNR3-). The CDR3 sequence: CSAPPGTGGTNTEAFF.